Listed below are T cell receptor beta chains from one sample, sequenced in a study of cytomegalovirus exposure and HLA in healthy donors. The data were produced by immunoSEQ multiplex PCR, yet TCRdb's version contains in-frame clones alone and is incomplete. This sample has about 230,000 clones, with 80% to 90% found just once. Sequenced: PBMCs. The receptors shown here come from a woman aged 18-29 years in good health and CMV-seronegative. The CDR3 runs from the conserved cysteine through the conserved F or W. A D gene is named only where the DNA matches it firmly. Size is stated for part of the rows, as once, few or many counts, or as a class when the clone is expanded.

CDR3: CASSVPSRGYTF
DNA: TGTGCCAGCAGCGTGCCTTCGAGGGGCTACACCTTC
J: TRBJ1-2
D: -
V: TRBV9
size: -

CDR3: CASSLQGKGEKLFF
DNA: TGTGCCAGTAGTCTACAGGGAAAAGGTGAAAAACTGTTTTTT
J: TRBJ1-4
D: -
V: TRBV19
size: -

CDR3: CASSQGQGALTYEQYF
DNA: TGCGCCAGCAGCCAGGGACAGGGGGCACTAACCTACGAGCAGTACTTC
J: TRBJ2-7
D: TRBD1
V: TRBV4-1
size: -

CDR3: CASSLVSATSTDTQYF
DNA: TGTGCCAGCAGCTTAGTGAGTGCAACTAGCACAGATACGCAGTATTTT
J: TRBJ2-3
D: -
V: TRBV7-9
size: -

CDR3: CSVAQDTTFYEQYF
DNA: TGCAGCGTAGCCCAGGACACAACCTTCTACGAGCAGTACTTC
J: TRBJ2-7
D: -
V: TRBV29-1
size: -

CDR3: CASSLGGPRGQIYTF
DNA: TGTGCCAGCAGCTTAGGAGGACCCCGGGGACAGATCTACACTTTC
J: TRBJ2-7
D: TRBD1
V: TRBV7-2
size: once

CDR3: CASSPMPGSHNSPLHF
DNA: TGTGCCAGCAGCCCTATGCCAGGCTCTCATAATTCACCCCTCCACTTT
J: TRBJ1-6
D: -
V: TRBV7-2
size: -

CDR3: CASRLGDTIHYEQYF
DNA: TGTGCCAGCCGTCTCGGGGACACCATCCACTACGAGCAGTACTTC
J: TRBJ2-7
D: -
V: TRBV7-2
size: -

CDR3: CSVEVGRGRDTEAFF
DNA: TGCAGCGTTGAAGTGGGAAGGGGGAGGGACACTGAAGCTTTCTTT
J: TRBJ1-1
D: -
V: TRBV29-1
size: -

CDR3: CASSLGWTVNTEAFF
DNA: TGTGCCAGCAGCTTGGGGTGGACAGTGAACACTGAAGCTTTCTTT
J: TRBJ1-1
D: -
V: TRBV5-8
size: -

CDR3: CASSQASHSGRIFEQYF
DNA: TGTGCCAGCAGCCAAGCCTCTCATAGCGGGAGAATTTTCGAGCAGTACTTC
J: TRBJ2-7
D: TRBD2
V: TRBV14
size: -

CDR3: CSSSLVQGRYEQYF
DNA: TGTTCCAGCAGCTTAGTCCAGGGGAGATACGAGCAGTACTTC
J: TRBJ2-7
D: -
V: TRBV7-9
size: -

CDR3: CASRGQARANVLTF
DNA: TGTGCCAGTAGGGGACAGGCGAGGGCCAACGTCCTGACTTTC
J: TRBJ2-6
D: TRBD1
V: TRBV19
size: -

CDR3: CASRGTSRSGELFF
DNA: TGTGCCAGTAGAGGGACTAGCAGGAGCGGGGAGCTGTTTTTT
J: TRBJ2-2
D: TRBD2
V: TRBV19
size: few

CDR3: CASSLARELFF
DNA: TGTGCCAGCAGTTTAGCGAGGGAGCTATTTTTT
J: TRBJ2-2
D: -
V: TRBV5-6
size: -

CDR3: CAWRGLDANTGELFF
DNA: TGTGCCTGGAGAGGACTAGACGCGAACACCGGGGAGCTGTTTTTT
J: TRBJ2-2
D: TRBD2
V: TRBV30
size: -

CDR3: CASSKSQVSNQPQHF
DNA: TGTGCCAGTAGTAAGTCCCAGGTTAGCAATCAGCCCCAGCATTTT
J: TRBJ1-5
D: -
V: TRBV19
size: -